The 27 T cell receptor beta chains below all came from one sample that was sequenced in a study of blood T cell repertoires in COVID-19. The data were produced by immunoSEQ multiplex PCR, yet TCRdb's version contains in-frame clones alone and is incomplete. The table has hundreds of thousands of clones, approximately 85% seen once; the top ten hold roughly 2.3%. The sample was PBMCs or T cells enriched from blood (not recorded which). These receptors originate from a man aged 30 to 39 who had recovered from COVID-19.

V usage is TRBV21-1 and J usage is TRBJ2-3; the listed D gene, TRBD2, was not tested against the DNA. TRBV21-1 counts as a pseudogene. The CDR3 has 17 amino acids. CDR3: CASSKVGAGGPPDTQYF. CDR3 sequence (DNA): TGTGCCAGCAGCAAAGTTGGCGCGGGGGGGCCCCCAGATACGCAGTATTTT.

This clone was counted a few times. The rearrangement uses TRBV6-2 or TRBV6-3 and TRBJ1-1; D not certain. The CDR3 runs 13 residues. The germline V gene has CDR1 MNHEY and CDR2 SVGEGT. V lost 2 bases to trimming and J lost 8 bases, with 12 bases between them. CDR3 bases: TGTGCCAGCAGTTACAGCCGGGGAGGGGAAGCTTTCTTT. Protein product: CASSYSRGGEAFF.

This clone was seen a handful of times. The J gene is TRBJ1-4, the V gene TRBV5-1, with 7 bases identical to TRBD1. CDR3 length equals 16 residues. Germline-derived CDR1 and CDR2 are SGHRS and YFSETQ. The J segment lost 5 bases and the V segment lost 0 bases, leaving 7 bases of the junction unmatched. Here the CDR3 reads CASSLDPGTANEKLFF. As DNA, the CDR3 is TGCGCCAGCAGCTTGGACCCCGGGACAGCAAATGAAAAACTGTTTTTT.

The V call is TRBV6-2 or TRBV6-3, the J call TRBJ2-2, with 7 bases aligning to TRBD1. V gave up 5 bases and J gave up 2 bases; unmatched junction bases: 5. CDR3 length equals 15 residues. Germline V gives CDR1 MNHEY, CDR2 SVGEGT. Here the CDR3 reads CASSGGQRNTGELFF. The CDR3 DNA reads TGTGCCAGCAGTGGGGGACAGAGAAACACCGGGGAGCTGTTTTTT.

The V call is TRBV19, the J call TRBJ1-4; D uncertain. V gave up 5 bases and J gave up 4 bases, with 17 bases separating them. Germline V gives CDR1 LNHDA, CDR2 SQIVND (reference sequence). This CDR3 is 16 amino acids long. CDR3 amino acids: CASSVGSGTGNEKLFF. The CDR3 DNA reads TGTGCCAGTAGTGTGGGTTCGGGAACGGGTAATGAAAAACTGTTTTTT.

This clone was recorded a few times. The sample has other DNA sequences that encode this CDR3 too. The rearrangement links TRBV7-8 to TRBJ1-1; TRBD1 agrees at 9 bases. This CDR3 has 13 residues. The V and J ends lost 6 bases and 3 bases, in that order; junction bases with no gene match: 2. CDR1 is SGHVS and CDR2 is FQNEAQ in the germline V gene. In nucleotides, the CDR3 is TGTGCCAGCAGTTGGGACAGGGACACTGAAGCTTTCTTT. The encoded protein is CASSWDRDTEAFF.

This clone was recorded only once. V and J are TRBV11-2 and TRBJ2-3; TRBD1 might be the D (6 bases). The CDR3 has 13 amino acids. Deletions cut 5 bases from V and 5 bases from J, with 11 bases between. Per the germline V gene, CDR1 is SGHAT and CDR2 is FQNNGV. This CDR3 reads CASSLEGGDTQYF. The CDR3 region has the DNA TGTGCCAGCAGCCTCGAAGGGGGAGATACGCAGTATTTT.

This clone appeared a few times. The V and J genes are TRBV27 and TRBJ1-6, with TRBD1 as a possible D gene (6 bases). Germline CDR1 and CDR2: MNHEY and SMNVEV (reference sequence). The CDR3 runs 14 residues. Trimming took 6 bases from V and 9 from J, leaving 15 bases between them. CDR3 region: CASRNRDTASPLHF. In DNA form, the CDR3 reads TGTGCCAGCAGGAACAGGGATACCGCTTCACCCCTCCACTTT.

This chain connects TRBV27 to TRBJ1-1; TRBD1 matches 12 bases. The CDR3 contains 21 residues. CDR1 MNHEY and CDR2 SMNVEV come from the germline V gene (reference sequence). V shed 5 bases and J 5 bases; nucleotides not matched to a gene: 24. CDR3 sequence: CASSRKSNPRDRGLRETEAFF. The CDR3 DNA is TGTGCCAGCAGTCGGAAAAGCAACCCTCGGGACAGGGGGCTTCGAGAAACTGAAGCTTTCTTT.

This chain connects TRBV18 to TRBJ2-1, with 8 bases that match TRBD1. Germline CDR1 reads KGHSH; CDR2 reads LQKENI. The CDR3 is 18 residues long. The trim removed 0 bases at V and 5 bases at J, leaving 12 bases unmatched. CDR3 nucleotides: TGTGCCAGCTCACCACCGATCTTCACAGGGGGGTTACACAATGAGCAGTTCTTC. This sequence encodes CASSPPIFTGGLHNEQFF.

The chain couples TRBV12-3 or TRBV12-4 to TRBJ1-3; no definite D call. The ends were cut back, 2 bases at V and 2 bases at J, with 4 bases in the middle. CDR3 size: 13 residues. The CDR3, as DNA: TGTGCCAGCAGTTTATCCACTGGAAACACCATATATTTT. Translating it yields CASSLSTGNTIYF.

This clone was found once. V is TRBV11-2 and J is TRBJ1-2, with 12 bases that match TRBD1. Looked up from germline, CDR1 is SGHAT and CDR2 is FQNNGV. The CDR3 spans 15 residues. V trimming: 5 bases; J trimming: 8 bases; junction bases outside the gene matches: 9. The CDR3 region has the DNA TGTGCCAGCAGCCCTGGGACAGGGGGCACCCGGGGCTACACCTTC. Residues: CASSPGTGGTRGYTF.

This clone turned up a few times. The CDR3 loop is CAIRDRGNEKLFF. In DNA form, the CDR3 reads TGTGCCATCAGGGACAGGGGAAATGAAAAACTGTTTTTT. The rearrangement joins TRBV10-3 to TRBJ1-4; 9 bases map to TRBD1. This CDR3 region has 13 residues. Germline lookup yields CDR1 ENHRY and CDR2 SYGVKD. Trimming took 6 bases from V and 5 from J; bases not matched to a gene: 1.

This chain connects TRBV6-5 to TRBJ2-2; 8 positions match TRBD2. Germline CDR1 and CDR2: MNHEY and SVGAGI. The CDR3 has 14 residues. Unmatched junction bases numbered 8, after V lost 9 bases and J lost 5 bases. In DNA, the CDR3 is TGTGCCAGTAGCGGGGCAGTTAAAACCGGGGAGCTGTTTTTT. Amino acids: CASSGAVKTGELFF.

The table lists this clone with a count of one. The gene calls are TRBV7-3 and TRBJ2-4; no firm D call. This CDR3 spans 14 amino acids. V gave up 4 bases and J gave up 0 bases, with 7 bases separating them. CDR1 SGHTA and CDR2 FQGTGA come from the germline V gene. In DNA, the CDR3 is TGTGCCAGCAGCTCTGTTCTAGCCAAAAACATTCAGTACTTC. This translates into CASSSVLAKNIQYF.

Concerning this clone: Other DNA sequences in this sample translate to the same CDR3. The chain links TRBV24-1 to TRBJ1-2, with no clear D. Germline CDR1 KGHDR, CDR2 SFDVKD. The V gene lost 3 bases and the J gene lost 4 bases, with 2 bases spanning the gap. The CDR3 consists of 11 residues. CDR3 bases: TGTGCCACCAGTGATCGCTATGGCTACACCTTC. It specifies CATSDRYGYTF.

The CDR3, as DNA: TGTGCCAGCCACGGGCGTCGGGGGGATCGAGCTTTCTTT. Its translation: CASHGRRGDRAFF. The chain combines TRBV27 with TRBJ1-1, with a tentative D call TRBD1 (5 bases). Per the germline V gene, CDR1 is MNHEY and CDR2 is SMNVEV (reference sequence). V dropped 8 bases and J dropped 10 bases, with 20 bases sitting between them. The CDR3 has 13 amino acids.

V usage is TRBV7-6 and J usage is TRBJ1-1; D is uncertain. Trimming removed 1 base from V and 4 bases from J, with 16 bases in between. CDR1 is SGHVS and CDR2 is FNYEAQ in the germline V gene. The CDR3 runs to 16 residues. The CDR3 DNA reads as TGTGCCAGCAGCTTAGGCAGACCCGGACTGGGCACTGAAGCTTTCTTT. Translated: CASSLGRPGLGTEAFF.

For the CDR3, the DNA is TGTGCCAGCAGGCCCGCGGATAATGAAAAACTGTTTTTT. Its translation is CASRPADNEKLFF. This chain links TRBV5-4 with TRBJ1-4; no definite D call. There are 13 residues in the CDR3. V lost 5 bases and J lost 4, with 9 bases in between. From germline, CDR1 is SGHNT and CDR2 YYREEE (reference sequence).

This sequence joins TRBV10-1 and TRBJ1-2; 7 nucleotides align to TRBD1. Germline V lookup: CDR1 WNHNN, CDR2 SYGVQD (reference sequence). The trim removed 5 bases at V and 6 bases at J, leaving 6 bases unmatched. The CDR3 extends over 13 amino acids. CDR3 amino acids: CASSPDRVHGYTF. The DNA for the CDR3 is TGCGCCAGCAGTCCTGACAGGGTTCATGGCTACACCTTC.

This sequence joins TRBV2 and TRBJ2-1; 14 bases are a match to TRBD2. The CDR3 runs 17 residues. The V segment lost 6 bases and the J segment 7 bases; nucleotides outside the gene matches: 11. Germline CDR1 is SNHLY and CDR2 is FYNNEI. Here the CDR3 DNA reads TGTGCCAGCAGAAAGACTAGCGGGGGGGCCCTTTGGAATGAGCAGTTCTTC. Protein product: CASRKTSGGALWNEQFF.

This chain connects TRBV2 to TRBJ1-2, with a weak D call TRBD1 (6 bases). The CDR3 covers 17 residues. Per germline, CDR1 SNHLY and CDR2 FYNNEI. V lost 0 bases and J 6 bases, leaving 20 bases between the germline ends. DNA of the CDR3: TGTGCCAGCAGTGAAGCCTGGCGGCCGGACAGCTTAAATGGCTACACCTTC. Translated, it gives CASSEAWRPDSLNGYTF.

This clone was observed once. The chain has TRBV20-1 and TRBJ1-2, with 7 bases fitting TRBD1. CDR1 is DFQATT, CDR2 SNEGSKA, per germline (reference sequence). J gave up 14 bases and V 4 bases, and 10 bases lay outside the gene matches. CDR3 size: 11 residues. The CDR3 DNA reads TGCAGTGCTACTCGGGACAGAGTGGGGACCTTC. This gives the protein CSATRDRVGTF.

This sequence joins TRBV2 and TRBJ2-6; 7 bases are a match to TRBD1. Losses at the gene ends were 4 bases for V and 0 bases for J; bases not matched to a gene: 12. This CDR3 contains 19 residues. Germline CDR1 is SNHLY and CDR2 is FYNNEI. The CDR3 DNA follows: TGTGCCAGCAGTGTTCGTGCCGGACAGGTAGTCTCTGGGGCCAACGTCCTGACTTTC. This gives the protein CASSVRAGQVVSGANVLTF.

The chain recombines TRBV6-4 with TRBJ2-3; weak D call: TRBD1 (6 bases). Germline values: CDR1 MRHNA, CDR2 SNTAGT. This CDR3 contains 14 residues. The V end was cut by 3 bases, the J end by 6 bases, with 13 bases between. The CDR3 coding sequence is TGTGCCAGCAGTGATTTTGCAGGGGAGGATACGCAGTATTTT. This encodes CASSDFAGEDTQYF.

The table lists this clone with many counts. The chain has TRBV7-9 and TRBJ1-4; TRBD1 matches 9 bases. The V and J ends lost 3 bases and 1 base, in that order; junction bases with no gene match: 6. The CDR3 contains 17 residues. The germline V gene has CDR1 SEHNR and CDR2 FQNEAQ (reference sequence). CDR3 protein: CASSLGQGRGTNEKLFF. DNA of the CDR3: TGTGCCAGCAGCTTGGGACAGGGTAGAGGAACTAATGAAAAACTGTTTTTT.

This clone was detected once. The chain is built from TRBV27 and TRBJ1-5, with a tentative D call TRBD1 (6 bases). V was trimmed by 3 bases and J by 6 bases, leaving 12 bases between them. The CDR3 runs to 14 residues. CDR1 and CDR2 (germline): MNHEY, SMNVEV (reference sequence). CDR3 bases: TGTGCCAGCAGTTTTGCAGGGGTCGGTCAGCCCCAGCATTTT. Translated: CASSFAGVGQPQHF.